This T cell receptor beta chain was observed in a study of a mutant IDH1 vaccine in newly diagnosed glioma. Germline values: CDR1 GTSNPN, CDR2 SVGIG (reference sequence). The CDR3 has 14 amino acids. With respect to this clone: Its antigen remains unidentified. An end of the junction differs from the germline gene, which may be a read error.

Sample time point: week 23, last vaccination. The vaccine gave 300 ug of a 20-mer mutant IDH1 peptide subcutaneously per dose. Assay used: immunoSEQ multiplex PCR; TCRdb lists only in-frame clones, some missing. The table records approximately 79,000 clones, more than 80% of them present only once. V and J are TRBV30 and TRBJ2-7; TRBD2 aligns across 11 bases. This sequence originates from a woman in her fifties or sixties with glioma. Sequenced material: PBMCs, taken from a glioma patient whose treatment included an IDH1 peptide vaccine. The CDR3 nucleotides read TGTGCCTGGAACCATGTAGCGGGAGGGCCGTTCAAAAACTTC. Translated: CAWNHVAGGPFKNF. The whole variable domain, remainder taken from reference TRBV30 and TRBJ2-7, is SQTIHQWPATLVQPVGSPLSLECTVEGTSNPNLYWYRQAAGRGLQLLFYSVGIGQISSEVPQNLSASRPQDRQFILSSKKLLLSDSGFYLCAWNHVAGGPFKNFGPGTRLTVT.